These 29 T cell receptor beta chains were sequenced from one sample in a study of blood T cell repertoires in COVID-19. Here immunoSEQ multiplex PCR was the method, and the copy in TCRdb shows in-frame clones only, minus some. In the table there are approximately 96,000 clones, approximately 91% of which are singletons. Sequenced input: peripheral blood. All receptors come from a woman of 80 years or more with acute or convalescent COVID-19.

This clone has just a few counts. Other DNA sequences in this specimen translate into the identical CDR3. The genes are TRBV5-1 and TRBJ2-3; D remains ambiguous. CDR3 length: 15 amino acids. Looked up from germline, CDR1 is SGHRS and CDR2 is YFSETQ. Trimming shortened V by 0 bases and J by 0 bases, and 8 bases separated the two germline ends. The CDR3 region has the DNA TGCGCCAGCAGCTTGGCTGGCAGTAGCACAGATACGCAGTATTTT. Protein product: CASSLAGSSTDTQYF.

The chain links TRBV6-2 or TRBV6-3 to TRBJ1-1; D unclear. V gave up 2 bases and J gave up 1 base, with 5 bases separating them. Germline V gene data show CDR1 as MNHEY and CDR2 as SVGEGT. The CDR3 consists of 13 residues. The CDR3 is CASSYIQNTEAFF. CDR3 sequence (DNA): TGTGCCAGCAGTTACATCCAGAACACTGAAGCTTTCTTT.

The CDR3 is CASSDDTGELFF. The CDR3 DNA reads TGTGCCAGCAGTGACGACACCGGGGAGCTGTTTTTT. The rearrangement joins TRBV2 to TRBJ2-2; D uncertain. This CDR3 contains 12 residues. Germline V gives CDR1 SNHLY, CDR2 FYNNEI. V was shortened by 3 bases and J by 3 bases, with 2 bases between the two germline ends.

The V gene is TRBV19, the J gene TRBJ1-3; D gene unclear. Trimming shortened V by 5 bases and J by 4 bases, and 18 bases separated the two germline ends. The germline gives CDR1 LNHDA, CDR2 SQIVND (reference sequence). The CDR3 runs 16 residues. The CDR3 loop reads CASSVGTDYVGNTIYF. The CDR3 coding sequence is TGTGCCAGTAGTGTTGGCACCGACTACGTAGGAAACACCATATATTTT.

This clone was seen just once. This sequence joins TRBV2 and TRBJ2-5; the D gene is possibly TRBD2 (6 bases). The V end lost 7 bases, the J end lost 1 base, and 10 bases lay between the germline ends. The CDR3 spans 13 residues. Germline lookup yields CDR1 SNHLY and CDR2 FYNNEI. Here the CDR3 DNA reads TGTGCCAGCAAAAGGGACTTCCAAGAGACCCAGTACTTC. This codes for CASKRDFQETQYF.

The chain joins TRBV18 to TRBJ1-1, with a tentative D call TRBD1 (6 bases). Germline CDR1 KGHSH, CDR2 LQKENI. CDR3 length: 16 residues. V lost 6 bases, J lost 3 bases, and 20 bases lay in between. The CDR3 DNA follows: TGTGCCAGCTCTACCGGGGCAGGGGCGAGGGACACTGAAGCTTTCTTT. Translating gives CASSTGAGARDTEAFF.

The rearrangement links TRBV18 to TRBJ1-3, with D perhaps matching TRBD1 (6 bases). Trimming removed 2 bases from V and 6 bases from J, with 17 bases in between. Germline-derived CDR1 and CDR2 are KGHSH and LQKENI. The CDR3 runs to 16 residues. CDR3 region: CASSPWAGAPENTIYF. Written as DNA, the CDR3 is TGTGCCAGCTCACCATGGGCAGGGGCTCCAGAAAACACCATATATTTT.

This chain uses TRBV6-2 or TRBV6-3 with TRBJ1-3; 11 nucleotides line up with TRBD1. This CDR3 comprises 15 residues. Germline CDR1 and CDR2: MNHEY and SVGEGT. Losses at the gene ends were 6 bases for V and 4 bases for J; bases not matched to a gene: 5. Here the CDR3 reads CASSRTGGAGNTIYF. The DNA of the CDR3 is TGTGCCAGCAGCAGGACAGGGGGCGCCGGAAACACCATATATTTT.

V and J are TRBV4-3 and TRBJ2-1; TRBD1 matches 7 bases. Germline lookup yields CDR1 LGHNA and CDR2 YSLEER. CDR3 size: 15 residues. V was pared by 1 base and J by 5 bases, with 5 bases of the junction left unmatched. For the CDR3, the DNA is TGCGCCAGCAGCCAAGTCAACAGGGGAGACAATGAGCAGTTCTTC. It specifies CASSQVNRGDNEQFF.

The chain couples TRBV4-3 to TRBJ1-4; D gene uncertain. The germline V and J ends were trimmed by 3 bases and 5 bases, with 7 bases remaining between them. The CDR3 sequence is 13 residues long. In germline, CDR1 is LGHNA, CDR2 YSLEER. CDR3 in amino acids: CASSQQQNEKLFF. DNA of the CDR3: TGCGCCAGCAGCCAGCAACAAAATGAAAAACTGTTTTTT.

The chain recombines TRBV7-8 with TRBJ2-1; 8 nucleotides agree with TRBD2. CDR1 is SGHVS and CDR2 is FQNEAQ in the germline V gene. The CDR3 runs 17 residues. J lost 0 bases, V lost 6 bases, and 10 bases had no gene match. The CDR3 spells CASRSSGGRPSYNEQFF. In DNA form, the CDR3 reads TGTGCCAGCAGGTCAAGTGGCGGGAGGCCCTCCTACAATGAGCAGTTCTTC.

In its sample, this clone was seen a few times. The V and J genes are TRBV27 and TRBJ1-2; 7 bases are a match to TRBD1. The germline gives CDR1 MNHEY, CDR2 SMNVEV (reference sequence). The CDR3 sequence is 13 residues long. The trim removed 6 bases at V and 4 bases at J, leaving 5 bases unmatched. This CDR3 is CASSHGTAYGYTF. CDR3 bases: TGTGCCAGCAGCCACGGGACAGCCTATGGCTACACCTTC.

V is TRBV4-3 and J is TRBJ1-6; D uncertain. CDR3 length: 12 amino acids. Trimming stripped 3 bases from V and 7 bases from J, with 4 bases between. CDR1 is LGHNA, CDR2 YSLEER, per germline. Here the CDR3 reads CASSHRNSPLHF. The DNA for the CDR3 is TGCGCCAGCAGCCACCGGAATTCACCCCTCCACTTT.

V is TRBV6-5 and J is TRBJ1-1; D is perhaps TRBD1 (6 bases). V was pared by 5 bases and J by 7 bases, with 11 bases between. Germline-derived CDR1 and CDR2 are MNHEY and SVGAGI. The length of the CDR3 is 12 residues. CDR3 loop: CASSRLDSEAFF. The CDR3 DNA follows: TGTGCCAGCAGTAGACTGGACAGTGAAGCTTTCTTT.

The rearrangement uses TRBV7-9 and TRBJ1-4; 12 bases fit TRBD1. There are 18 residues in the CDR3. Losses at the gene ends were 0 bases for V and 4 bases for J; bases not matched to a gene: 6. The V gene's germline CDR1 is SEHNR and CDR2 FQNEAQ (reference sequence). CDR3 residues: CASSLASGTGGGNEKLFF. CDR3 DNA: TGTGCCAGCAGCTTAGCTTCGGGGACAGGGGGCGGTAATGAAAAACTGTTTTTT.

This clone was seen just once. V is TRBV10-3 and J is TRBJ1-2; D is perhaps TRBD1 (5 bases). CDR3 size: 14 residues. CDR1 ENHRY and CDR2 SYGVKD come from the germline V gene. The V end lost 1 base, the J end lost 3 bases, and 9 bases lay between the germline ends. CDR3 nucleotides: TGTGCCATCAGTGAGTTGGGACTTGACTATGGCTACACCTTC. Amino acid sequence: CAISELGLDYGYTF.

The chain recombines TRBV9 with TRBJ1-6; 9 bases map to TRBD1. Germline trimming cut 0 bases from V and 7 bases from J; bases unmatched to any gene: 5. Germline CDR1 reads SGDLS; CDR2 reads YYNGEE. The CDR3 runs to 16 residues. The CDR3 DNA sequence: TGTGCCAGCAGCGTAGCCGGACAGGGGATCAATTCACCCCTCCACTTT. Protein sequence: CASSVAGQGINSPLHF.

The chain joins TRBV9 to TRBJ1-1, with D possibly being TRBD1 (6 bases). This CDR3 is 14 amino acids long. V gave up 7 bases and J gave up 0 bases, with 13 bases separating them. Germline CDR1 is SGDLS and CDR2 is YYNGEE. CDR3 sequence reads: CASGRGGMNTEAFF. The DNA for the CDR3 is TGTGCCAGCGGCAGGGGAGGGATGAACACTGAAGCTTTCTTT. The full variable domain, in which reference TRBV9 and TRBJ1-1 provide the parts outside the CDR3, is DSGVTQTPKHLITATGQRVTLRCSPRSGDLSVYWYQQSLDQGLQFLIQYYNGEERAKGNILERFSAQQFPDLHSELNLSSLELGDSALYFCASGRGGMNTEAFFGQGTRLTVV.

V is TRBV3-1 (or the pseudogene TRBV3-2) and J is TRBJ2-3; D is perhaps TRBD2 (6 bases). Germline CDR1 and CDR2: LGHDT and YNNKEL (reference sequence). Trimming pared 3 bases from V and 7 bases from J, leaving 20 bases between. CDR3 length: 16 amino acids. The DNA of the CDR3 is TGTGCCAGCAGCCAGGCCTTAAGCGGGCTTGGAAATACGCAGTATTTT. This codes for CASSQALSGLGNTQYF.

The chain uses TRBV7-8 and TRBJ2-7; D is perhaps TRBD2 (5 bases). The germline V gene encodes CDR1 SGHVS and CDR2 FQNEAQ. The CDR3 has 15 amino acids. V was pared by 0 bases and J by 0 bases, with 9 bases between. CDR3 sequence reads: CASSLASGVSYEQYF. In DNA form, the CDR3 reads TGTGCCAGCAGCTTAGCGAGCGGTGTCTCCTACGAGCAGTACTTC.

The chain employs TRBV12-5 and TRBJ1-1; TRBD1 matches at 7 bases. The CDR3 consists of 12 residues. Germline V gene data show CDR1 as LGHNT and CDR2 as FRNRAP. V was clipped by 1 base and J by 11 bases; unmatched bases: 4. Here the CDR3 reads CASGLGQGGAFF. The CDR3 nucleotides read TGTGCTAGTGGTTTGGGACAGGGCGGGGCTTTCTTT.

This chain uses TRBV12-3 or TRBV12-4 with TRBJ1-1; D gene uncertain. The CDR3 consists of 12 residues. V lost 5 bases and J lost 4, with 8 bases in between. The CDR3 sequence is CASSPRGTEAFF. CDR3 sequence (DNA): TGTGCCAGCAGTCCTCGAGGCACTGAAGCTTTCTTT.

The J gene is TRBJ1-1, the V gene TRBV5-1; maybe TRBD1 (6 bases). CDR1 and CDR2 (germline): SGHRS, YFSETQ. The CDR3 totals 14 residues. With 6 bases removed from V and 4 bases from J, the gap between germline ends came to 16 bases. The CDR3 DNA reads as TGCGCCAGCACCCCACAGGGATTGGGCACTGAAGCTTTCTTT. This codes for CASTPQGLGTEAFF.

The genes are TRBV4-1 and TRBJ1-1; perhaps TRBD1 as D (5 bases). Germline assignment: CDR1 MGHRA and CDR2 YSYEKL. The CDR3 contains 13 residues. The germline V and J ends were trimmed by 4 bases and 4 bases, with 10 bases remaining between them. CDR3 sequence: CASSLRVGTEAFF. The CDR3 DNA reads TGCGCCAGCAGCCTCAGGGTGGGCACTGAAGCTTTCTTT.

The V call is TRBV19, the J call TRBJ2-3; a possible D gene is TRBD1 (7 bases). Germline CDR1 LNHDA, CDR2 SQIVND (reference sequence). This CDR3 region has 17 residues. V was cut by 4 bases and J by 3 bases, with 20 bases left in between. The CDR3 DNA follows: TGTGCCAGTAGTAACCACAGGGGACTGATTTTTACAGATACGCAGTATTTT. This encodes CASSNHRGLIFTDTQYF. Full variable domain (remainder filled in from reference TRBV19 and TRBJ2-3): DGGITQSPKYLFRKEGQNVTLSCEQNLNHDAMYWYRQDPGQGLRLIYYSQIVNDFQKGDIAEGYSVSREKKESFPLTVTSAQKNPTAFYLCASSNHRGLIFTDTQYFGPGTRLTVL.

This chain links TRBV7-2 with TRBJ1-3, with D possibly matching TRBD1 (6 bases). The CDR3 is 17 amino acids. With 3 bases removed from V and 4 bases from J, the gap between germline ends came to 19 bases. Germline V gene lookup returns CDR1 SGHTA and CDR2 FQGNSA. CDR3 residues: CASSFTGQIPSGNTIYF. In DNA form, the CDR3 reads TGTGCCAGCAGCTTCACAGGACAGATCCCTTCGGGAAACACCATATATTTT.

The chain carries TRBV5-1 and TRBJ1-4; 7 bases are shared with TRBD1. CDR1 is SGHRS, CDR2 YFSETQ, per germline. The CDR3 contains 14 residues. With 0 bases clipped from V and 8 bases from J, the junction kept 4 bases outside the gene matches. The CDR3 sequence is CASSLATGLEKLFF. As DNA, the CDR3 is TGCGCCAGCAGCTTGGCGACAGGGCTGGAAAAACTGTTTTTT.

The chain is built from TRBV18 and TRBJ1-5; the D is unclear. This CDR3 contains 16 residues. The V gene lost 2 bases and the J gene lost 1 base, with 12 bases spanning the gap. Germline V gene sequence: CDR1 KGHSH, CDR2 LQKENI. Here the CDR3 DNA reads TGTGCCAGCTCACCAAGGACTGGAAGGAGCAATCAGCCCCAGCATTTT. Translating it yields CASSPRTGRSNQPQHF.

V is TRBV29-1 and J is TRBJ1-4; D is perhaps TRBD1 (5 bases). V was trimmed by 0 bases and J by 5 bases, leaving 19 bases between them. The germline V gene encodes CDR1 SQVTM and CDR2 ANQGSEA. The CDR3 sequence is 17 residues long. The CDR3 loop is CSVEDLPLGQQNEKLFF. DNA of the CDR3: TGCAGCGTTGAAGATCTACCCTTGGGGCAGCAAAATGAAAAACTGTTTTTT.